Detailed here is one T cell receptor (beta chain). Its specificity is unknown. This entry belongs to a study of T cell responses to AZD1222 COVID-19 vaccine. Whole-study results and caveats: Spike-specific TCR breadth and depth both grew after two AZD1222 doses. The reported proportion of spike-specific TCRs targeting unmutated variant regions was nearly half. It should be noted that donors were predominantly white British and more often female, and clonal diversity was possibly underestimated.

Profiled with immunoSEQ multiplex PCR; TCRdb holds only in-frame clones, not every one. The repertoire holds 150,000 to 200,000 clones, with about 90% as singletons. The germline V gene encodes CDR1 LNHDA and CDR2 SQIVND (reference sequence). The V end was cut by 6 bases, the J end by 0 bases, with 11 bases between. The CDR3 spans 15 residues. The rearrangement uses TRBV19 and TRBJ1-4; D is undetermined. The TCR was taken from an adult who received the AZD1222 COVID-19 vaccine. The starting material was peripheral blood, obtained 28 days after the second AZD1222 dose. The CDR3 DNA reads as TGTGCCAGTAGCCCCGGAGTTGCAACTAATGAAAAACTGTTTTTT. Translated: CASSPGVATNEKLFF. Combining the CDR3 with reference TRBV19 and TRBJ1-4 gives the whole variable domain DGGITQSPKYLFRKEGQNVTLSCEQNLNHDAMYWYRQDPGQGLRLIYYSQIVNDFQKGDIAEGYSVSREKKESFPLTVTSAQKNPTAFYLCASSPGVATNEKLFFGSGTQLSVL.